These T cell receptor beta chains were read from a single sample in a study of blood T cell repertoires in COVID-19. Measured with immunoSEQ multiplex PCR; TCRdb has only the in-frame clones, and not every one. The sample yields over 85,000 clones, 75% to 85% seen once. Material: peripheral blood. The receptor set was obtained from a man between 60 and 70 years old with acute or convalescent COVID-19. The CDR3 runs from the conserved cysteine through the conserved F or W. D genes are given only for firm matches. The size entry is marked missing in some rows and otherwise reads once, few, many or a size class.

TRBV19,TRBJ2-1,TRBD2,NA,CASSLRGLAGDNEQFF,TGTGCCAGTAGTCTCAGAGGACTAGCGGGGGATAATGAGCAGTTCTTC
TRBV19,TRBJ1-6,TRBD1,NA,CASRPGQAAGYNSPLHF,TGTGCCAGTAGACCGGGACAGGCGGCCGGCTATAATTCACCCCTCCACTTT
TRBV3-1/TRBV3-2,TRBJ1-2,NA,once,CASSQAHGKQTNYGYTF,TGTGCCAGCAGCCAAGCTCATGGCAAACAGACTAACTATGGCTACACCTTC
TRBV20-1,TRBJ1-1,TRBD1,NA,CSASDVLKGGWNTEAFF,TGCAGTGCTAGTGACGTGTTGAAAGGGGGCTGGAACACTGAAGCTTTCTTT
TRBV6-5,TRBJ2-7,TRBD2,NA,CASRPPSGGASEQYF,TGTGCCAGCAGGCCGCCTAGCGGGGGGGCCTCCGAGCAGTACTTC
TRBV7-9,TRBJ2-4,NA,NA,CASSLAEGFRYIQYF,TGTGCCAGCAGCTTAGCGGAGGGGTTTCGGTACATTCAGTACTTC
TRBV28,TRBJ1-2,TRBD1,NA,CASRPGDRGLGYTF,TGTGCCAGCAGGCCCGGGGACAGGGGGCTCGGCTACACCTTC
TRBV19,TRBJ2-5,TRBD2,NA,CASSIGGGSDETQYF,TGTGCCAGTAGTATAGGCGGGGGATCGGACGAGACCCAGTACTTC
TRBV19,TRBJ2-5,NA,NA,CASSIKVGLAETQYF,TGTGCCAGTAGTATAAAGGTCGGCCTAGCGGAGACCCAGTACTTC
TRBV12-5,TRBJ2-7,TRBD1,NA,CASAPGTGGGQQYF,TGTGCTAGTGCTCCCGGGACAGGGGGGGGGCAGCAGTACTTC
TRBV2,TRBJ1-2,TRBD1,NA,CASSEIKSGGGYTF,TGTGCCAGCAGTGAAATAAAGTCAGGGGGTGGCTACACCTTC
TRBV2,TRBJ1-1,TRBD1,few,CASSGDRGGGTEAFF,TGTGCCAGCAGTGGGGACAGGGGAGGCGGCACTGAAGCTTTCTTT
TRBV11-2,TRBJ1-2,NA,NA,CASSLAGARGGYTF,TGTGCCAGCAGCTTAGCAGGGGCAAGGGGTGGCTACACCTTC
TRBV11-2,TRBJ2-3,NA,NA,CASSLVRGAQSQYF,TGTGCCAGCAGCTTAGTCCGGGGGGCCCAATCGCAGTATTTT
TRBV4-2,TRBJ1-2,NA,few,CASSPSGQLYGYTF,TGTGCCAGCAGCCCCTCCGGACAGCTCTATGGCTACACCTTC
TRBV19,TRBJ2-1,NA,NA,CASSQPGFGYNEQFF,TGTGCCAGTAGTCAGCCAGGGTTCGGCTACAATGAGCAGTTCTTC
TRBV19,TRBJ1-1,NA,few,CASSIGGGTEAFF,TGTGCCAGTAGTATAGGGGGAGGCACTGAAGCTTTCTTT
TRBV5-4,TRBJ2-3,TRBD1,few,CASSPKDRDRSDTQYF,TGTGCCAGCAGCCCCAAGGACAGGGATCGTTCAGATACGCAGTATTTT
TRBV7-8,TRBJ1-2,TRBD1,NA,CASSLKAGGQNGYTF,TGTGCCAGCAGCTTAAAGGCAGGGGGGCAAAATGGCTACACCTTC
TRBV6-5,TRBJ2-7,TRBD1,NA,CASSYSETGNEQYF,TGTGCCAGCAGTTACTCCGAGACAGGGAACGAGCAGTACTTC
TRBV6-5,TRBJ1-1,NA,once,CASSYSRQTEAFF,TGTGCCAGCAGTTACTCGCGACAGACTGAAGCTTTCTTT
TRBV14,TRBJ1-2,NA,NA,CASSQGRNYGYTF,TGTGCCAGCAGCCAAGGCAGGAACTATGGCTACACCTTC
TRBV18,TRBJ1-4,NA,NA,CASPWGAEKVRGRPSTNEKLFF,TGTGCCAGCCCTTGGGGCGCCGAAAAAGTTAGGGGCAGACCTTCAACTAATGAAAAACTGTTTTTT
TRBV5-5,TRBJ2-6,NA,NA,CASTDRNTGANVLTF,TGTGCCAGCACAGACAGGAATACTGGGGCCAACGTCCTGACTTTC
TRBV5-8,TRBJ1-1,NA,NA,CASTPYEGTEAFF,TGTGCCAGCACTCCTTATGAGGGCACTGAAGCTTTCTTT
TRBV7-8,TRBJ2-2,TRBD1,NA,CASSFRGQVAGELFF,TGTGCCAGCAGCTTTAGGGGGCAGGTGGCCGGGGAGCTGTTTTTT
TRBV19,TRBJ2-2,NA,NA,CASQKQTGATGELFF,TGTGCCAGCCAAAAACAGACAGGAGCCACCGGGGAGCTGTTTTTT
TRBV25-1,TRBJ1-6,NA,NA,CASSEGSGNSPLHF,TGTGCCAGCAGTGAGGGCTCGGGAAATTCACCCCTCCACTTT
TRBV6-6,TRBJ1-3,NA,NA,CASSTGGFGNTIYF,TGTGCCAGCAGCACGGGAGGGTTTGGAAACACCATATATTTT
TRBV7-9,TRBJ1-1,TRBD1,NA,CASSAGQQNTEAFF,TGTGCCAGCAGCGCGGGACAGCAGAACACTGAAGCTTTCTTT
TRBV6-1,TRBJ1-1,NA,NA,CASSEASQGWTEAFF,TGTGCCAGCAGTGAAGCGTCCCAGGGGTGGACTGAAGCTTTCTTT
TRBV11-2,TRBJ1-3,NA,NA,CASTPDRFSGNTIYF,TGTGCCAGCACCCCGGACAGATTCTCTGGAAACACCATATATTTT
TRBV3-1/TRBV3-2,TRBJ2-1,TRBD2,NA,CASSQDLRTSGYNEQFF,TGTGCCAGCAGCCAAGATTTGAGAACTAGCGGATACAATGAGCAGTTCTTC
TRBV6-4,TRBJ1-2,TRBD1,few,CASRDRGYGYTF,TGTGCCAGCAGAGACAGGGGCTATGGCTACACCTTC
TRBV6-2/TRBV6-3,TRBJ2-3,TRBD2,few,CASSYGLAGASDTQYF,TGTGCCAGCAGTTACGGCCTAGCGGGGGCCTCAGATACGCAGTATTTT
TRBV7-9,TRBJ2-5,NA,NA,CASSQYQETQYF,TGTGCCAGCAGTCAGTACCAAGAGACCCAGTACTTC
TRBV6-2/TRBV6-3,TRBJ2-7,NA,NA,CASSYAGTSIYEQYF,TGTGCCAGCAGTTACGCCGGGACAAGCATCTACGAGCAGTACTTC
TRBV28,TRBJ1-2,NA,NA,CASSFSGANYGYTF,TGTGCCAGCAGTTTCTCCGGGGCTAACTATGGCTACACCTTC
TRBV5-6,TRBJ2-7,NA,NA,CASSLGHHEQYF,TGTGCCAGCAGCTTGGGACACCACGAGCAGTACTTC
TRBV11-1,TRBJ2-7,TRBD2,NA,CASRASGGVYEQYF,TGTGCCAGCAGGGCGAGCGGGGGAGTCTACGAGCAGTACTTC
TRBV3-1/TRBV3-2,TRBJ2-5,TRBD2,NA,CASSKLAGEETQYF,TGTGCCAGCAGCAAATTAGCGGGGGAAGAGACCCAGTACTTC
TRBV5-4,TRBJ1-1,NA,NA,CASYNGRGRWTEAFF,TGTGCCAGCTATAACGGGAGGGGACGGTGGACTGAAGCTTTCTTT
TRBV7-2,TRBJ2-2,TRBD1,NA,CASSLVPGTGGVGELFF,TGTGCCAGCAGCTTAGTTCCCGGGACAGGGGGTGTCGGGGAGCTGTTTTTT
TRBV19,TRBJ1-2,TRBD1,NA,CASHPQGEKGYGYTF,TGTGCCAGCCACCCCCAGGGGGAAAAGGGCTATGGCTACACCTTC
TRBV19,TRBJ1-1,NA,NA,CASRSWTTMNTEAFF,TGTGCCAGTAGGTCGTGGACTACTATGAACACTGAAGCTTTCTTT
TRBV7-2,TRBJ1-5,NA,NA,CASSAVKQGGNQPQHF,TGTGCCAGCAGCGCGGTGAAACAGGGTGGCAATCAGCCCCAGCATTTT
TRBV28,TRBJ1-3,NA,few,CASRNLITGPLGNTIYF,TGTGCCAGCAGAAACCTGATTACAGGGCCATTGGGAAACACCATATATTTT
TRBV14,TRBJ1-1,NA,NA,CASSQGSWAAEAFF,TGTGCCAGCAGCCAAGGGTCTTGGGCCGCTGAAGCTTTCTTT
TRBV18,TRBJ2-7,NA,NA,CASSKGAYEQYF,TGTGCCAGCTCCAAAGGAGCCTACGAGCAGTACTTC
TRBV2,TRBJ2-5,TRBD2,NA,CASRSGGAVETQYF,TGTGCCAGCCGTAGCGGGGGGGCCGTAGAGACCCAGTACTTC
TRBV18,TRBJ2-4,TRBD1,NA,CASSSTPGQGDIQYF,TGTGCCAGCTCATCCACGCCGGGACAGGGCGACATTCAGTACTTC
TRBV2,TRBJ2-1,NA,NA,CASSEALVGGTSYNERFF,TGTGCCAGCAGTGAAGCGCTTGTAGGAGGGACTTCCTACAATGAGCGGTTCTTC
TRBV7-2,TRBJ1-2,TRBD1,NA,CASSSRQGSYYGYTF,TGTGCCAGCAGCTCTAGACAGGGATCCTACTATGGCTACACCTTC
TRBV6-5,TRBJ1-2,NA,NA,CASSYGSSQGNGYTF,TGTGCCAGCAGTTACGGGTCCTCCCAGGGGAATGGCTACACCTTC
TRBV6-6,TRBJ2-2,TRBD1,NA,CASRMGQAAGELFF,TGTGCCAGCAGGATGGGACAGGCCGCGGGGGAGCTGTTTTTT
TRBV7-9,TRBJ2-7,TRBD1,NA,CASSKADRGGYEQYF,TGTGCCAGCAGCAAGGCGGACAGGGGCGGCTACGAGCAGTACTTC
TRBV2,TRBJ1-2,TRBD1,NA,CASIFSRGSNYGYTF,TGTGCCAGCATCTTCTCCAGGGGGTCCAACTATGGCTACACCTTC
TRBV28,TRBJ1-5,NA,few,CASSTGQNYNQPQHF,TGTGCCAGCAGCACCGGACAGAACTACAATCAGCCCCAGCATTTT